These 17 T cell receptor beta chains came from one sample sequenced in a study of blood T cell repertoires in COVID-19. Only in-frame clones appear in the TCRdb table, and some are missing; sequencing was by immunoSEQ multiplex PCR. This table has about 260,000 clones, 88% appearing once. Sequencing used PBMCs or T cells enriched from blood (not recorded which). The source of these receptors is a woman between 35 and 50 years old with acute COVID-19.

V and J are TRBV6-5 and TRBJ1-2; D gene uncertain. Trimming took off 4 bases at V and 2 bases at J, with 5 bases between the two ends. This CDR3 is 12 amino acids long. The germline gives CDR1 MNHEY, CDR2 SVGAGI. CDR3 sequence reads: CASSSRNYGYTF. The DNA of the CDR3 is TGTGCCAGCAGTTCCAGGAACTATGGCTACACCTTC.

The chain employs TRBV7-2 and TRBJ1-4; D unresolved. The germline V gene has CDR1 SGHTA and CDR2 FQGNSA. Trimming removed 8 bases from V and 7 bases from J, with 14 bases in between. The CDR3 runs 13 residues. CDR3 nucleotides: TGTGCCAGCTCCGGCCGGGAGCTTGAAAAACTGTTTTTT. As protein: CASSGRELEKLFF.

This clone was found a few times. The V and J genes are TRBV30 and TRBJ1-1; weak D call: TRBD1 (5 bases). Between the trimmed V and J ends, which lost 8 bases and 1 base, there was a span of 14 bases. CDR3 length: 13 residues. CDR1 and CDR2 from the germline V gene are GTSNPN and SVGIG (reference sequence). The CDR3 loop reads CARTRQTNTEAFF. The CDR3 DNA reads TGTGCCCGAACCCGACAGACGAACACTGAAGCTTTCTTT.

This chain joins TRBV19 and TRBJ2-1, with 13 bases aligning to TRBD2. The germline gives CDR1 LNHDA, CDR2 SQIVND (reference sequence). With 2 bases clipped from V and 7 bases from J, the junction kept 8 bases outside the gene matches. The CDR3 covers 17 residues. CDR3 coding DNA: TGTGCCAGTAGTATAACGTCCGGACTAGCGGGAGTTAATGAGCAGTTCTTC. This translates into CASSITSGLAGVNEQFF.

This clone was seen a few times. V usage is TRBV21-1 and J usage is TRBJ1-1; the table's D call, TRBD1, has no DNA check behind it. TRBV21-1 is a pseudogene. The CDR3 is 12 amino acids. The CDR3 sequence: CASSKRGPEAFF. The CDR3 nucleotides read TGTGCCAGCAGCAAAAGGGGGCCTGAAGCTTTCTTT.

V usage is TRBV19 and J usage is TRBJ2-1; 10 nucleotides agree with TRBD2. The J segment lost 2 bases and the V segment lost 4 bases, leaving 5 bases of the junction unmatched. The CDR3 runs 16 residues. Germline loops: CDR1 LNHDA, CDR2 SQIVND (reference sequence). DNA of the CDR3: TGTGCCAGTAGTAACCACCTAGCGGGAGCCTACAATGAGCAGTTCTTC. Translation: CASSNHLAGAYNEQFF.

The chain combines TRBV7-9 with TRBJ2-1; TRBD2 aligns across 7 bases. The trim removed 5 bases at V and 1 base at J, leaving 5 bases unmatched. Looked up from germline, CDR1 is SEHNR and CDR2 is FQNEAQ (reference sequence). This CDR3 spans 15 amino acids. For the CDR3, the DNA is TGTGCCAGCAGCACCCGGACTAGTTCCTACAATGAGCAGTTCTTC. Protein: CASSTRTSSYNEQFF.

V is TRBV27 and J is TRBJ1-2, with 11 bases matching TRBD1. This CDR3 is 16 amino acids long. CDR1 and CDR2 (germline): MNHEY, SMNVEV (reference sequence). J lost 4 bases, V lost 8 bases, and 12 bases had no gene match. CDR3 DNA: TGTGCCAGCGCTCCGGGGCCAGGGACAGGGGGCTATGGCTACACCTTC. It yields the protein CASAPGPGTGGYGYTF.

The V gene is TRBV2, the J gene TRBJ2-4, with 10 bases matching TRBD1. Trimming took 2 bases from V and 9 from J; bases not matched to a gene: 7. Germline lookup yields CDR1 SNHLY and CDR2 FYNNEI. This CDR3 has 15 residues. The CDR3 region has the DNA TGTGCCAGCAGTGAATCCAGACAGGGGGCAGTCATTCAGTACTTC. Amino acids: CASSESRQGAVIQYF.

This clone was seen just once. V usage is TRBV18 and J usage is TRBJ2-3; 11 positions agree with TRBD2. CDR1 is KGHSH, CDR2 LQKENI, per germline. The CDR3 consists of 16 residues. V shed 2 bases and J 5 bases; nucleotides not matched to a gene: 6. The CDR3 region is CASSPGTSGSQDTQYF. CDR3 sequence (DNA): TGTGCCAGCTCACCAGGAACTAGCGGGAGTCAAGATACGCAGTATTTT.

This chain uses TRBV7-2 with TRBJ2-1; a weak D match, TRBD1 (6 bases). Trimming removed 4 bases at V and 12 bases at J, with 16 bases between. The germline V gene encodes CDR1 SGHTA and CDR2 FQGNSA. The CDR3 is 13 residues long. CDR3 residues: CASSYIRGTRQFF. CDR3 DNA sequence: TGTGCCAGCAGCTATATAAGGGGGACCCGGCAGTTCTTC.

Concerning this clone: A junction end diverges from the germline sequence, so it may reflect a read error. The V call is TRBV9, the J call TRBJ1-1; D is unresolved. This CDR3 is built from 12 residues. In germline, CDR1 is SGDLS, CDR2 YYNGEE. CDR3 in DNA: TGTGCCAGCAGTCCCGGGAACGCTGAAGCTTTCTTT. Residues: CASSPGNAEAFF.

This clone appeared once. This sequence joins TRBV7-9 and TRBJ1-2; D not certain. CDR1 is SEHNR and CDR2 is FQNEAQ in the germline V gene (reference sequence). The CDR3 loop spans 14 amino acids. V dropped 2 bases and J dropped 3 bases, with 10 bases sitting between them. CDR3 DNA: TGTGCCAGCAGCTTACTTATCCGGGACTATGGCTACACCTTC. Translation: CASSLLIRDYGYTF.

CDR3 region: CASSEAGDRASDTQYF. For the CDR3, the DNA is TGTGCCAGCAGTGAAGCAGGGGACAGGGCCTCAGATACGCAGTATTTT. The chain carries TRBV2 and TRBJ2-3, with 9 positions matching TRBD1. Germline V gene lookup returns CDR1 SNHLY and CDR2 FYNNEI. V was clipped by 0 bases and J by 4 bases; unmatched bases: 5. CDR3 length: 16 residues.

Here the CDR3 DNA reads TGTGCCAGCCACAGCTTTTTGAACACTGAAGCTTTCTTT. It yields the protein CASHSFLNTEAFF. The chain has TRBV2 and TRBJ1-1; D gene uncertain. V lost 8 bases to trimming and J lost 0 bases, with 10 bases between them. Germline V gene lookup returns CDR1 SNHLY and CDR2 FYNNEI. The CDR3 is made up of 13 amino acids.

The chain has TRBV9 and TRBJ2-3, with a weak D call TRBD1 (5 bases). Per germline, CDR1 SGDLS and CDR2 YYNGEE. The CDR3 extends over 16 amino acids. V was clipped by 1 base and J by 2 bases, with 14 bases between them. The CDR3 protein is CASSVLGDSLTDTQYF. The CDR3 region has the DNA TGTGCCAGCAGCGTATTAGGAGACAGTCTCACAGATACGCAGTATTTT.

V gene TRBV19 combines with J gene TRBJ2-3; 10 positions agree with TRBD2. The junction had 9 bases not matched to a gene; V was cut back by 4 bases and J by 2 bases. The CDR3 sequence is 17 residues long. Looked up from germline, CDR1 is LNHDA and CDR2 is SQIVND (reference sequence). CDR3 in DNA: TGTGCCAGTAGTACCTATTCTAGCGGGGGATCCACAGATACGCAGTATTTT. It encodes CASSTYSSGGSTDTQYF.